A single sample gave rise to the 8 T cell receptor beta chains below, sequenced in a study of radiation and T cells in renal cell carcinoma. Treatment of the sample: treatment-naive control, cytoreductive nephrectomy. Measured with immunoSEQ multiplex PCR; TCRdb has only the in-frame clones, and not every one. The table includes about 16,000 clones, more than 55% detected once. Specimen: tumor tissue, collected from a patient whose treatment was nephrectomy without radiotherapy. These receptors were obtained from a man aged 35-49 years with renal cell carcinoma.

This clone was counted only a few times. This chain uses TRBV19 with TRBJ2-5, with a weak D call TRBD1 (6 bases). CDR1 is LNHDA and CDR2 is SQIVND in the germline V gene (reference sequence). The CDR3 has 16 residues. Trimming removed 5 bases from V and 1 base from J, with 17 bases in between. CDR3 nucleotides: TGTGCCAGTAGTTCAGAGGTTAGGGGGACCCAAGAGACCCAGTACTTC. Translating it yields CASSSEVRGTQETQYF.

This clone ranks as medium-sized. The rearrangement uses TRBV4-1 and TRBJ1-2; 7 bases line up with TRBD1. The J segment lost 1 base and the V segment lost 0 bases, leaving 5 bases of the junction unmatched. Germline V gene lookup returns CDR1 MGHRA and CDR2 YSYEKL. The CDR3 is 16 amino acids. CDR3 nucleotide sequence: TGCGCCAGCAGCCAAGAAGAGGGGGCCCATAACTATGGCTACACCTTC. Translation: CASSQEEGAHNYGYTF.

The chain combines TRBV6-5 with TRBJ2-1; 7 nucleotides align to TRBD1. Germline V gives CDR1 MNHEY, CDR2 SVGAGI. V dropped 2 bases and J dropped 9; count of bases not matched to a gene: 10. The length of the CDR3 is 15 residues. The DNA for the CDR3 is TGTGCCAGCAGTTACAGGTCAGGGGGTCTAGGTGAGCAGTTCTTC. This codes for CASSYRSGGLGEQFF.

The rearrangement links TRBV2 to TRBJ2-5; 8 bases align to TRBD2. Germline CDR1 is SNHLY and CDR2 is FYNNEI. This CDR3 contains 15 residues. Trimming at V came to 2 bases and at J to 3 bases, leaving 5 bases not matched to a gene. The CDR3 sequence is CASSEFTSGEETQYF. The CDR3 DNA sequence: TGTGCCAGCAGTGAATTTACTAGCGGAGAAGAGACCCAGTACTTC.

The rearrangement joins TRBV4-3 to TRBJ2-2; 10 positions agree with TRBD2. Germline CDR1 reads LGHNA; CDR2 reads YSLEER. The length of the CDR3 is 17 residues. V lost 4 bases, J lost 5 bases, and 10 bases stayed unmatched. For the CDR3, the DNA is TGCGCCAGCAGCCGAACCGGGACTAGCGTCAAGACCGGGGAGCTGTTTTTT. It specifies CASSRTGTSVKTGELFF.

This clone was seen a handful of times. The chain carries TRBV19 and TRBJ1-2; TRBD1 might be the D (6 bases). This CDR3 has 13 residues. Germline CDR1 is LNHDA and CDR2 is SQIVND (reference sequence). Trimming stripped 8 bases from V and 6 bases from J, with 16 bases between. DNA of the CDR3: TGTGCCAGTTTGTCGGGGGGCGCGAATGGCTACACCTTC. Translation: CASLSGGANGYTF.

This clone was picked up a small number of times. The chain couples TRBV7-6 to TRBJ1-3; D is unclear. Germline V gene data show CDR1 as SGHVS and CDR2 as FNYEAQ. Trimming removed 1 base from V and 2 bases from J, with 15 bases in between. The CDR3 extends over 17 amino acids. The CDR3 sequence is CASSLGLDPGAGNTIYF. CDR3 coding DNA: TGTGCCAGCAGCTTAGGTTTAGACCCGGGCGCTGGAAACACCATATATTTT.

The CDR3 loop reads CASSDLRTGPDTQYF. In DNA, the CDR3 is TGCGCCAGCAGTGACCTACGGACGGGGCCAGATACGCAGTATTTT. The rearrangement uses TRBV10-1 and TRBJ2-3; D tentatively fits TRBD1 or TRBD2 (5 bases each). Trimming left V 3 bases short and J 4 bases short, with 14 bases between. Germline values: CDR1 WNHNN, CDR2 SYGVQD (reference sequence). This CDR3 has 15 amino acids.